This entry lists 2 T cell receptor beta chains sequenced from one sample in a study of shared T cell receptors in the human thymus. TCRdb's table, derived via immunoSEQ multiplex PCR, lists solely in-frame clones and lacks some. The sample contains some 660,000 clones, approximately 89% of which appear only once. The sample was also reused in another study, on human thymus T cells.

The material sequenced was thymocytes. Receptors were obtained from a boy in the first two years of life with a congenital heart defect.

The gene calls are TRBV4-3 and TRBJ2-3; TRBD1 is a possible D gene (6 bases). Germline CDR1 is LGHNA and CDR2 is YSLEER. The CDR3 has 16 amino acids. V was clipped by 1 base and J by 10 bases, with 21 bases between them. The CDR3: CASSQVRKGDPTPQYF. The DNA for the CDR3 is TGCGCCAGCAGCCAAGTAAGAAAGGGGGACCCTACCCCGCAGTATTTT.

About this clone: The junction differs from germline at one of its ends, possibly a read error. This rearrangement joins TRBV7-7 to TRBJ1-1; D is unresolved. The CDR3 is 13 residues long. Germline-derived CDR1 and CDR2 are SSHAT and FNYEAQ (reference sequence). The chain's CDR3 is CASSLNRNTEAFF. CDR3 nucleotides: TGTGCTAGCAGCTTAAACAGGAACACTGAAGCTTTCTTT.